A single sample gave rise to the 18 T cell receptor beta chains below, sequenced in a study of T cells in Graves' hyperthyroidism and ophthalmopathy. Amplification yielded TCR beta CDR3 regions, with RNA transcripts as the source. Initially, a first-round RT-PCR of the TCR CDR3 employed the HTBI primer set. Each CDR3 protein gets one entry after TCRdb re-called the multiplex PCR reads with MiXCR. The table includes hundreds of thousands of distinct CDR3 sequences, roughly a sixth detected once. The sequencing sample was made of blood. These receptors were taken from a woman aged 40 to 50 with Graves' ophthalmopathy.

The rearrangement links TRBV2 to TRBJ1-5, with D unclear. The length of the CDR3 is 15 residues. V dropped 5 bases and J dropped 3 bases, with 14 bases sitting between them. Per the germline V gene, CDR1 is SNHLY and CDR2 is FYNNEI. This CDR3 reads CASSTQKHNNQPQHF. The DNA of the CDR3 is TGTGCCAGCAGTACCCAAAAACATAACAATCAGCCCCAGCATTTT.

The CDR3 DNA reads as TGTGCCACCAGCAGAGATTGGGAGAGGGGGGGGAATGAGCAGTTCTTC. Amino acids: CATSRDWERGGNEQFF. V gene TRBV15 combines with J gene TRBJ2-1; possible D gene TRBD2, 7 bases. This CDR3 spans 16 amino acids. Trimming shortened V by 0 bases and J by 7 bases, and 16 bases separated the two germline ends. CDR1 and CDR2 from the germline V gene are LNHNV and YYDKDF (reference sequence).

The chain carries TRBV3-1 and TRBJ2-3; D may be TRBD1 or TRBD2 (5 bases each). The CDR3 has 12 amino acids. CDR1 and CDR2 (germline): LGHDT, YNNKEL (reference sequence). The germline V and J ends were trimmed by 4 bases and 14 bases, with 16 bases remaining between them. This CDR3 reads CASSPGVGRAYF. Here the CDR3 DNA reads TGTGCCAGCAGCCCCGGGGTTGGCAGGGCGTATTTT.

This clonotype was recorded a few times. V and J are TRBV6-1 and TRBJ2-1; a weak D match, TRBD1 (6 bases). The CDR3 is made up of 15 amino acids. Per the germline V gene, CDR1 is MNHNS and CDR2 is SASEGT. Trimming took off 3 bases at V and 0 bases at J, with 9 bases between the two ends. The CDR3 DNA reads TGTGCCAGCAGTGAGAGGGGGATCTCCTACAATGAGCAGTTCTTC. This codes for CASSERGISYNEQFF.

This clonotype appeared a few times. The chain combines TRBV5-8 with TRBJ1-1; 7 bases map to TRBD1. The length of the CDR3 is 15 residues. Germline CDR1 and CDR2: SGHTS and YDEGEE. J was trimmed by 4 bases and V by 3 bases; bases with no gene match: 9. Here the CDR3 reads CASSSERGRGTEAFF. CDR3 DNA: TGTGCCAGCAGCTCCGAGAGGGGGCGAGGCACTGAAGCTTTCTTT.

The J gene is TRBJ1-1, the V gene TRBV24-1; D not resolved. The germline V gene has CDR1 KGHDR and CDR2 SFDVKD. Trimming stripped 9 bases from V and 2 bases from J, with 21 bases between. The length of the CDR3 is 16 residues. The CDR3 is CATCLLILESNTEAFF. The CDR3 region has the DNA TGTGCCACCTGCTTGCTCATCTTGGAAAGTAACACTGAAGCTTTCTTT.

The J gene is TRBJ1-2, the V gene TRBV7-9; a possible D gene is TRBD1 (5 bases). This CDR3 has 14 amino acids. CDR1 and CDR2 (germline): SEHNR, FQNEAQ (reference sequence). V was trimmed by 5 bases and J by 4 bases, leaving 14 bases between them. This CDR3 is CASSPKGTRYGYTF. The CDR3 DNA reads as TGTGCCAGCAGCCCAAAGGGGACTCGCTATGGCTACACCTTC.

The chain combines TRBV6-1 with TRBJ2-2; no clear D gene. Germline CDR1 is MNHNS and CDR2 is SASEGT. This CDR3 comprises 14 residues. V lost 6 bases, J lost 1 base, and 9 bases lay in between. The CDR3 DNA reads as TGTGCCAGCAGGGTAGTCGGGAACACCGGGGAGCTGTTTTTT. Translation: CASRVVGNTGELFF.

This clonotype was seen many times. The CDR3 spells CASSSWSTDTQYF. The CDR3 coding sequence is TGTGCCAGCAGCTCATGGAGCACAGATACGCAGTATTTT. The J gene is TRBJ2-3, the V gene TRBV5-5; D gene ambiguous. V lost 3 bases and J lost 0, with 5 bases in between. The germline V gene has CDR1 SGHKS and CDR2 YYEKEE (reference sequence). The length of the CDR3 is 13 residues.

At least ten counts were recorded for this clonotype. The rearrangement uses TRBV7-9 and TRBJ2-1; D is perhaps TRBD2 (5 bases). In germline, CDR1 is SEHNR, CDR2 FQNEAQ (reference sequence). This CDR3 is 15 amino acids long. V was trimmed by 2 bases and J by 8 bases, leaving 16 bases between them. The CDR3 DNA reads TGTGCCAGCAGCTTAACTGAGGGTCCTTGGGATGAGCAGTTCTTC. This translates into CASSLTEGPWDEQFF.

Note on this clonotype: As the CDR3 is not closed by the conserved phenylalanine or tryptophan, this likely results from a read error. The V gene is TRBV28, the J gene TRBJ2-1; 8 bases align to TRBD1. V gave up 5 bases and J gave up 1 base; unmatched junction bases: 4. The CDR3 consists of 15 residues. Per the germline V gene, CDR1 is MDHEN and CDR2 is SYDVKM. CDR3: CASSTRDRSYNEQFL. In nucleotides, the CDR3 is TGTGCCAGCAGTACCCGGGACAGGTCCTACAATGAGCAGTTCCTC.

In its sample, this clonotype was seen many times. The chain recombines TRBV20-1 with TRBJ2-1; 7 nucleotides match TRBD1. Germline assignment: CDR1 DFQATT and CDR2 SNEGSKA (reference sequence). There are 15 residues in the CDR3. The ends lost 0 bases at V and 5 bases at J; junction bases unmatched: 7. CDR3 region: CSARDAGTADNEQFF. CDR3 coding DNA: TGCAGTGCTAGAGACGCCGGGACAGCGGACAATGAGCAGTTCTTC.

This clonotype was seen at least ten times. The J gene is TRBJ2-3, the V gene TRBV2, with D tentatively TRBD1 or TRBD2 (7 bases each). Looked up from germline, CDR1 is SNHLY and CDR2 is FYNNEI. V was cut by 1 base and J by 2 bases, with 13 bases left in between. This CDR3 region has 16 residues. DNA for the CDR3: TGTGCCAGCAGTGAAGGGGAGGGGGCGCTCACAGATACGCAGTATTTT. This encodes CASSEGEGALTDTQYF.

The chain joins TRBV10-3 to TRBJ2-5, with TRBD1 matching 9 bases. Germline V gene lookup returns CDR1 ENHRY and CDR2 SYGVKD. V was pared by 9 bases and J by 5 bases, with 7 bases of the junction left unmatched. The CDR3 totals 13 residues. In nucleotides, the CDR3 is TGTGCCATAACCCGGGGACAGGGTGAGACCCAGTACTTC. Amino acids: CAITRGQGETQYF.

The table lists this clonotype with a few counts. The chain uses TRBV4-1 and TRBJ2-7; D not resolved. Trimming shortened V by 1 base and J by 6 bases, and 19 bases separated the two germline ends. CDR3 size: 16 residues. CDR1 and CDR2 from the germline V gene are MGHRA and YSYEKL. CDR3 sequence (DNA): TGCGCCAGCAGCCAAGGATTAGGAGTGTTATCGACCGAGCAGTACTTC. It is translated as CASSQGLGVLSTEQYF.

Remarks on this clonotype: A much larger clonotype is one base distant, so this may be a read error. The CDR3 loop is CASRSGTGDHEQFF. As DNA, the CDR3 is TGTGCCAGCAGATCCGGGACAGGGGATCACGAGCAGTTCTTC. The V call is TRBV28, the J call TRBJ2-1, with 10 bases lining up with TRBD1. The CDR3 contains 14 residues. CDR1 is MDHEN, CDR2 SYDVKM, per germline. The V segment lost 6 bases and the J segment 10 bases; nucleotides outside the gene matches: 9.

The rearrangement uses TRBV6-6 and TRBJ1-1; D is possibly TRBD1 (5 bases). The CDR3 runs to 16 residues. The germline V and J ends were trimmed by 2 bases and 1 base, with 14 bases remaining between them. CDR1 and CDR2 from the germline V gene are MNHNY and SVGAGI (reference sequence). The CDR3 DNA reads TGTGCCAGCAGTTACGATCAGGGTAAAGGGAACACTGAAGCTTTCTTT. As protein: CASSYDQGKGNTEAFF.

This clonotype has at least ten counts. V usage is TRBV2 and J usage is TRBJ2-1, with D possibly TRBD1 on 5 matching bases. The CDR3 is made up of 12 amino acids. Between the trimmed V and J ends, which lost 6 bases and 7 bases, there was a span of 10 bases. Per germline, CDR1 SNHLY and CDR2 FYNNEI. The CDR3 nucleotides read TGTGCCAGCAGCCTTGACAGTAATGAGCAGTTCTTC. It is translated as CASSLDSNEQFF. The full variable domain, in which reference TRBV2 and TRBJ2-1 provide the parts outside the CDR3, is EPEVTQTPSHQVTQMGQEVILRCVPISNHLYFYWYRQILGQKVEFLVSFYNNEISEKSEIFDDQFSVERPDGSNFTLKIRSTKLEDSAMYFCASSLDSNEQFFGPGTRLTVL.